Following are 8 T cell receptor beta chains from one sample sequenced in a study of Graves' ophthalmopathy and Graves' hyperthyroidism. RNA transcripts were the source from which TCR beta CDR3 regions were amplified. HTBI primers served in a first-round RT-PCR, which a second-round multiplex PCR followed. TCRdb reprocessed the multiplex PCR reads via MiXCR and lists one record per CDR3 protein. The repertoire holds 200,000 to 250,000 distinct CDR3 sequences, around a fifth seen once, with roughly 45% in the top ten. Sequencing was done on a sample of peripheral blood. The receptors were gathered from a woman between 45 and 65 years old with Graves' ophthalmopathy.

This clonotype was found many times. The rearrangement joins TRBV29-1 to TRBJ1-1; D not resolved. Trimming took 4 bases from V and 4 from J, leaving 13 bases between them. The CDR3 sequence is 13 residues long. Germline V lookup: CDR1 SQVTM, CDR2 ANQGSEA. The CDR3 reads CSVASPPGTEAFF. In DNA, the CDR3 is TGCAGCGTTGCATCCCCGCCGGGCACTGAAGCTTTCTTT.

The chain links TRBV6-2 or TRBV6-3 to TRBJ2-2; 9 nucleotides align to TRBD2. The CDR3 runs to 19 residues. J lost 7 bases, V lost 6 bases, and 21 bases had no gene match. CDR1 is MNHEY and CDR2 is SVGEGT in the germline V gene. The CDR3 sequence is CASRSPSSGGRASGGELFF. The CDR3 nucleotides read TGTGCCAGCAGAAGTCCTTCCTCTGGCGGGAGGGCCTCGGGCGGGGAGCTGTTTTTT.

This clonotype occurred many times. The chain combines TRBV4-2 with TRBJ2-7; no definite D call. The CDR3 has 15 amino acids. Trimming cost V 0 bases and J 0 bases, with 9 bases left between them. Germline V lookup: CDR1 LGHNA, CDR2 YNFKEQ. The CDR3 nucleotides are TGTGCCAGCAGCCAAGATGTGGCTTCCTCCTACGAGCAGTACTTC. This translates into CASSQDVASSYEQYF.

The chain couples TRBV24-1 to TRBJ1-2; the D is unclear. With 3 bases removed from V and 6 bases from J, the gap between germline ends came to 13 bases. CDR3 size: 14 residues. Per the germline V gene, CDR1 is KGHDR and CDR2 is SFDVKD. The CDR3 coding sequence is TGTGCCACCAGTGATCCAGGACGGGATGATGGCTACACCTTC. This sequence encodes CATSDPGRDDGYTF.

This clonotype was detected once. V is TRBV11-2 and J is TRBJ2-4, with 7 bases identical to TRBD2. The CDR3 sequence is 14 residues long. Germline CDR1 SGHAT, CDR2 FQNNGV. V shed 0 bases, J shed 10 bases, and the junction held 6 bases outside the gene matches. CDR3 sequence reads: CASSLDRGDPIQYF. The CDR3, as DNA: TGTGCCAGCAGCTTAGATCGGGGGGATCCAATTCAGTACTTC.

This clonotype showed up many times. The rearrangement joins TRBV11-2 to TRBJ1-1, with D unclear. This CDR3 has 14 amino acids. The germline V gene has CDR1 SGHAT and CDR2 FQNNGV. The V end was cut by 3 bases, the J end by 1 base, with 9 bases between. In DNA form, the CDR3 reads TGTGCCAGCAGCTTTGCCAGTTCGAACACTGAAGCTTTCTTT. Protein: CASSFASSNTEAFF.

This clonotype was counted many times. This chain connects TRBV19 to TRBJ1-5; D uncertain. The CDR3 contains 14 residues. Germline V gene lookup returns CDR1 LNHDA and CDR2 SQIVND (reference sequence). With 3 bases removed from V and 0 bases from J, the gap between germline ends came to 6 bases. Written as DNA, the CDR3 is TGTGCCAGTAGTATTCTGGATAGCAATCAGCCCCAGCATTTT. It specifies CASSILDSNQPQHF.

The table lists this clonotype with many counts. This chain links TRBV10-3 with TRBJ2-5; D gene unclear. Germline lookup yields CDR1 ENHRY and CDR2 SYGVKD. V gave up 3 bases and J gave up 0 bases, with 11 bases separating them. CDR3 length equals 15 residues. This chain's CDR3 is CAISDPVLYQETQYF. CDR3 sequence (DNA): TGTGCCATCAGTGACCCAGTCCTTTACCAAGAGACCCAGTACTTC.